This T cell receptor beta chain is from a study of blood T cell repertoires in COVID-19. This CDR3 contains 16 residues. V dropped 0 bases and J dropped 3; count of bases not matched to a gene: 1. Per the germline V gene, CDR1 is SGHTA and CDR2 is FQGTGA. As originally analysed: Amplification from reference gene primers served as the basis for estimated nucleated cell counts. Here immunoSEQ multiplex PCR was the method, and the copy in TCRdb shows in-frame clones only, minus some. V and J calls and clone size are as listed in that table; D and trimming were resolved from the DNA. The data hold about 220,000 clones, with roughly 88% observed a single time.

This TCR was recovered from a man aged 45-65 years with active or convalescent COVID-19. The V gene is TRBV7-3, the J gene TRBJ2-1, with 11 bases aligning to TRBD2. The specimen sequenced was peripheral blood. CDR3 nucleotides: TGTGCCAGCAGCTTAACGGGACTAGCGGACTACAATGAGCAGTTCTTC. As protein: CASSLTGLADYNEQFF. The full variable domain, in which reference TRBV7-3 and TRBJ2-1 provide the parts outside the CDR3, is GAGVSQTPSNKVTEKGKYVELRCDPISGHTALYWYRQSLGQGPEFLIYFQGTGAADDSGLPNDRFFAVRPEGSVSTLKIQRTERGDSAVYLCASSLTGLADYNEQFFGPGTRLTVL.